These T cell receptor beta chains were read from a single sample in a study of shared T cell receptors in the human thymus. Data came from immunoSEQ multiplex PCR; TCRdb stores just in-frame clones and leaves some out. The sample lists 600,000 or so clones; around 87% were seen once. The sample was also linked to a second study, of human thymus T cells.

The specimen sequenced was thymocytes. Receptors were obtained from a boy younger than two with a congenital heart defect. CDR3s include the opening cysteine and the closing phenylalanine or tryptophan. Fields, in order: CDR3 protein, CDR3 DNA, D gene, V gene, CDR3 length, J gene, clone size. A D gene is named only where the DNA matches it firmly. The size of a clone is reported for some rows only, either as once, few or many, or as a class for expanded clones.

CDR3 protein: CASSQDPLQPQHF
CDR3 DNA: TGCGCCAGCAGCCAAGATCCCCTTCAGCCCCAGCATTTT
D gene: -
V gene: TRBV4-3
CDR3 length: 13
J gene: TRBJ1-5
clone size: -

CDR3 protein: CASSQVRVRTYNEQFF
CDR3 DNA: TGTGCCAGCAGCCAAGTCCGGGTCAGAACCTACAATGAGCAGTTCTTC
D gene: -
V gene: TRBV4-2
CDR3 length: 16
J gene: TRBJ2-1
clone size: once

CDR3 protein: CASKFAGRANNEQFF
CDR3 DNA: TGCGCCAGCAAGTTCGCGGGGAGGGCCAACAATGAGCAGTTCTTC
D gene: TRBD2
V gene: TRBV5-1
CDR3 length: 15
J gene: TRBJ2-1
clone size: -

CDR3 protein: CSVEDQWTDEQYF
CDR3 DNA: TGCAGCGTTGAAGATCAGTGGACTGATGAGCAGTACTTC
D gene: -
V gene: TRBV29-1
CDR3 length: 13
J gene: TRBJ2-7
clone size: -

CDR3 protein: CASSQDRGGGGYTF
CDR3 DNA: TGCGCCAGCAGCCAAGACAGGGGCGGGGGTGGCTACACCTTC
D gene: -
V gene: TRBV4-3
CDR3 length: 14
J gene: TRBJ1-2
clone size: -

CDR3 protein: CAGTGGGTGELFF
CDR3 DNA: TGTGCCGGCACAGGGGGCGGCACCGGGGAGCTGTTTTTT
D gene: TRBD1
V gene: TRBV28
CDR3 length: 13
J gene: TRBJ2-2
clone size: once

CDR3 protein: CASSLPREATDTQYF
CDR3 DNA: TGTGCCAGCAGCCTCCCGCGGGAGGCCACAGATACGCAGTATTTT
D gene: TRBD2
V gene: TRBV5-6
CDR3 length: 15
J gene: TRBJ2-3
clone size: -

CDR3 protein: CAISEFGQGTIITEAFF
CDR3 DNA: TGTGCCATCAGTGAGTTCGGGCAGGGTACGATTATAACTGAAGCTTTCTTT
D gene: -
V gene: TRBV10-3
CDR3 length: 17
J gene: TRBJ1-1
clone size: -

CDR3 protein: CASSPLYRLEEQYF
CDR3 DNA: TGTGCCAGCTCACCATTATACAGGTTGGAAGAGCAGTACTTC
D gene: -
V gene: TRBV18
CDR3 length: 14
J gene: TRBJ2-7
clone size: -

CDR3 protein: CATKPTKPKETQYF
CDR3 DNA: TGTGCCACCAAACCGACAAAACCTAAAGAGACCCAGTACTTC
D gene: -
V gene: TRBV28
CDR3 length: 14
J gene: TRBJ2-5
clone size: -

CDR3 protein: CASSWTRFNQPQHF
CDR3 DNA: TGTGCCAGCAGTTGGACACGGTTCAATCAGCCCCAGCATTTT
D gene: -
V gene: TRBV6-6
CDR3 length: 14
J gene: TRBJ1-5
clone size: -

CDR3 protein: CAWSAFHRQQSNEKLFF
CDR3 DNA: TGTGCCTGGAGTGCCTTCCATAGACAGCAGAGTAATGAAAAACTGTTTTTT
D gene: -
V gene: TRBV30
CDR3 length: 17
J gene: TRBJ1-4
clone size: -

CDR3 protein: CASSADPGLAGDYEQYF
CDR3 DNA: TGTGCCAGCAGCGCAGATCCTGGACTAGCGGGAGACTACGAGCAGTACTTC
D gene: TRBD2
V gene: TRBV9
CDR3 length: 17
J gene: TRBJ2-7
clone size: -

CDR3 protein: CASSFRGQDQPQHF
CDR3 DNA: TGTGCCAGCAGCTTCAGGGGCCAGGATCAGCCCCAGCATTTT
D gene: -
V gene: TRBV5-6
CDR3 length: 14
J gene: TRBJ1-5
clone size: -

CDR3 protein: CASSLSIAGSSYEQYF
CDR3 DNA: TGTGCCAGCAGTTTATCGATTGCGGGAAGCTCCTACGAGCAGTACTTC
D gene: -
V gene: TRBV27
CDR3 length: 16
J gene: TRBJ2-7
clone size: -

CDR3 protein: CASSLGTGGHSPQPQHF
CDR3 DNA: TGTGCCAGCAGTTTAGGGACAGGGGGCCACAGTCCTCAGCCCCAGCATTTT
D gene: TRBD1
V gene: TRBV28
CDR3 length: 17
J gene: TRBJ1-5
clone size: -

CDR3 protein: CASSFPLAGGANQETQYF
CDR3 DNA: TGTGCCAGCAGCTTCCCACTAGCGGGAGGGGCTAACCAAGAGACCCAGTACTTC
D gene: TRBD2
V gene: TRBV7-6
CDR3 length: 18
J gene: TRBJ2-5
clone size: -

CDR3 protein: CASSQDRTSGSPYNEQFF
CDR3 DNA: TGTGCCAGCAGCCAAGATCGGACTAGCGGGAGCCCATACAATGAGCAGTTCTTC
D gene: TRBD2
V gene: TRBV14
CDR3 length: 18
J gene: TRBJ2-1
clone size: -

CDR3 protein: CSVLPYQPQHF
CDR3 DNA: TGCAGCGTCCTCCCGTATCAGCCCCAGCATTTT
D gene: -
V gene: TRBV29-1
CDR3 length: 11
J gene: TRBJ1-5
clone size: -

CDR3 protein: CASSLEYVGEGYAF
CDR3 DNA: TGTGCCAGCAGCTTAGAGTACGTCGGGGAAGGCTACGCCTTC
D gene: -
V gene: TRBV7-2
CDR3 length: 14
J gene: TRBJ1-2
clone size: few

CDR3 protein: CATPGGLDPYEQYF
CDR3 DNA: TGCGCCACCCCAGGGGGGTTGGACCCTTACGAGCAGTACTTC
D gene: -
V gene: TRBV10-1
CDR3 length: 14
J gene: TRBJ2-7
clone size: -

CDR3 protein: CASRLLAGVTGELFF
CDR3 DNA: TGTGCCAGCAGATTACTAGCGGGAGTCACCGGGGAGCTGTTTTTT
D gene: TRBD2
V gene: TRBV7-9
CDR3 length: 15
J gene: TRBJ2-2
clone size: -

CDR3 protein: CASSPVRERVTYEQYF
CDR3 DNA: TGTGCCAGCAGCCCGGTGCGGGAGCGGGTGACCTACGAGCAGTACTTC
D gene: TRBD2
V gene: TRBV5-4
CDR3 length: 16
J gene: TRBJ2-7
clone size: once

CDR3 protein: CASSLVGVGTEAFF
CDR3 DNA: TGTGCCAGCAGCCTGGTAGGGGTTGGGACTGAAGCTTTCTTT
D gene: -
V gene: TRBV5-8
CDR3 length: 14
J gene: TRBJ1-1
clone size: -

CDR3 protein: CASGTPGLAGVNEQFF
CDR3 DNA: TGTGCTAGTGGAACTCCCGGACTAGCGGGAGTAAATGAGCAGTTCTTC
D gene: TRBD2
V gene: TRBV12-5
CDR3 length: 16
J gene: TRBJ2-1
clone size: -

CDR3 protein: CASSSTSGPGYNEQFF
CDR3 DNA: TGCGCCAGCAGCTCCACTAGCGGACCCGGCTACAATGAGCAGTTCTTC
D gene: TRBD2
V gene: TRBV5-1
CDR3 length: 16
J gene: TRBJ2-1
clone size: -

CDR3 protein: CASRGEGLGSAGELFF
CDR3 DNA: TGTGCCAGCAGGGGGGAGGGACTAGGGTCGGCCGGGGAGCTGTTTTTT
D gene: TRBD2
V gene: TRBV6-4
CDR3 length: 16
J gene: TRBJ2-2
clone size: -

CDR3 protein: CASSPNGQAGEKLFF
CDR3 DNA: TGTGCCAGCAGCCCTAATGGACAGGCGGGAGAAAAACTGTTTTTT
D gene: TRBD1
V gene: TRBV5-4
CDR3 length: 15
J gene: TRBJ1-4
clone size: -

CDR3 protein: CAWSKRGTEAFF
CDR3 DNA: TGTGCCTGGAGTAAGAGGGGGACTGAAGCTTTCTTT
D gene: -
V gene: TRBV30
CDR3 length: 12
J gene: TRBJ1-1
clone size: -

CDR3 protein: CASTLVSQRHGDRRFDGYTF
CDR3 DNA: TGTGCCAGCACCCTAGTTTCACAGCGACACGGGGACAGAAGGTTTGATGGCTACACCTTC
D gene: TRBD1
V gene: TRBV28
CDR3 length: 20
J gene: TRBJ1-2
clone size: -

CDR3 protein: CASSLGVRDSSTLGGEQYF
CDR3 DNA: TGTGCCAGCAGCTTAGGTGTCCGGGACTCGTCCACGCTGGGGGGGGAGCAGTACTTC
D gene: TRBD2
V gene: TRBV11-2
CDR3 length: 19
J gene: TRBJ2-7
clone size: few

CDR3 protein: CASSCRAGTENSPLHF
CDR3 DNA: TGTGCCAGCAGCTGTCGTGCCGGGACAGAAAATTCACCCCTCCACTTT
D gene: TRBD1
V gene: TRBV7-6
CDR3 length: 16
J gene: TRBJ1-6
clone size: -

CDR3 protein: CASSPNSNQPQHF
CDR3 DNA: TGTGCCAGCAGTCCTAATAGCAATCAGCCCCAGCATTTT
D gene: -
V gene: TRBV7-6
CDR3 length: 13
J gene: TRBJ1-5
clone size: -

CDR3 protein: CASSNRQVKETQYF
CDR3 DNA: TGTGCCAGCAGTAACCGACAGGTGAAAGAGACCCAGTACTTC
D gene: -
V gene: TRBV6-5
CDR3 length: 14
J gene: TRBJ2-5
clone size: -

CDR3 protein: CASSEKDTNSYEQYF
CDR3 DNA: TGTGCCAGCAGCGAAAAGGACACTAACTCCTACGAGCAGTACTTC
D gene: -
V gene: TRBV27
CDR3 length: 15
J gene: TRBJ2-7
clone size: -

CDR3 protein: CSAPIRGNTEAFF
CDR3 DNA: TGCAGCGCACCCATCCGGGGAAACACTGAAGCTTTCTTT
D gene: -
V gene: TRBV29-1
CDR3 length: 13
J gene: TRBJ1-1
clone size: -

CDR3 protein: CASSLVVSIAGLEQYF
CDR3 DNA: TGTGCCAGCAGCTTAGTGGTGTCCATCGCGGGGCTCGAGCAGTACTTC
D gene: -
V gene: TRBV7-9
CDR3 length: 16
J gene: TRBJ2-7
clone size: -

CDR3 protein: CAATQGSNTEAFF
CDR3 DNA: TGTGCCGCGACGCAGGGTTCGAACACTGAAGCTTTCTTT
D gene: -
V gene: TRBV5-6
CDR3 length: 13
J gene: TRBJ1-1
clone size: once

CDR3 protein: CASSATDRGLANYGYTF
CDR3 DNA: TGTGCCAGCAGCGCTACAGACAGGGGGCTAGCTAACTATGGCTACACCTTC
D gene: TRBD1
V gene: TRBV5-4
CDR3 length: 17
J gene: TRBJ1-2
clone size: -

CDR3 protein: CASSKDRGGNTIYF
CDR3 DNA: TGTGCCAGCAGTAAAGACAGGGGCGGAAACACCATATATTTT
D gene: TRBD1
V gene: TRBV6-6
CDR3 length: 14
J gene: TRBJ1-3
clone size: -

CDR3 protein: CASSVQTGPDGYTF
CDR3 DNA: TGTGCCAGCAGCGTCCAGACAGGGCCGGATGGCTACACCTTC
D gene: TRBD1
V gene: TRBV7-2
CDR3 length: 14
J gene: TRBJ1-2
clone size: -

CDR3 protein: CASLQGDNEKLFF
CDR3 DNA: TGTGCCAGCCTACAGGGGGACAATGAAAAACTGTTTTTT
D gene: TRBD1
V gene: TRBV28
CDR3 length: 13
J gene: TRBJ1-4
clone size: few

CDR3 protein: CASSLWGPNQPQHF
CDR3 DNA: TGTGCCAGCAGTTTATGGGGCCCCAATCAGCCCCAGCATTTT
D gene: -
V gene: TRBV28
CDR3 length: 14
J gene: TRBJ1-5
clone size: -

CDR3 protein: CASGLQGIRPQHF
CDR3 DNA: TGTGCTAGTGGTTTGCAGGGGATCAGACCCCAGCATTTT
D gene: -
V gene: TRBV12-5
CDR3 length: 13
J gene: TRBJ1-5
clone size: -

CDR3 protein: CASSLGGLSDQPQHF
CDR3 DNA: TGCGCCAGCAGCTTGGGGGGCCTCAGCGATCAGCCCCAGCATTTT
D gene: -
V gene: TRBV5-1
CDR3 length: 15
J gene: TRBJ1-5
clone size: once

CDR3 protein: CASSYETGGTDTQYF
CDR3 DNA: TGTGCCAGCAGTTACGAAACGGGAGGCACAGATACGCAGTATTTT
D gene: -
V gene: TRBV6-5
CDR3 length: 15
J gene: TRBJ2-3
clone size: -

CDR3 protein: CASSADFDRAGELFF
CDR3 DNA: TGCGCCAGCAGCGCGGATTTCGACAGGGCCGGGGAGCTGTTTTTT
D gene: TRBD1
V gene: TRBV5-1
CDR3 length: 15
J gene: TRBJ2-2
clone size: -

CDR3 protein: CASSPNGSGEEYNSPLHF
CDR3 DNA: TGCGCCAGCAGCCCTAATGGGTCTGGAGAGGAATATAATTCACCCCTCCACTTT
D gene: -
V gene: TRBV4-1
CDR3 length: 18
J gene: TRBJ1-6
clone size: -

CDR3 protein: CASSSKAKYPRPGNTIYF
CDR3 DNA: TGTGCCAGCAGCTCGAAAGCGAAATATCCGCGACCTGGAAACACCATATATTTT
D gene: -
V gene: TRBV7-8
CDR3 length: 18
J gene: TRBJ1-3
clone size: -

CDR3 protein: CASSFLPGGSTDTQYF
CDR3 DNA: TGTGCCAGCAGTTTCCTCCCGGGAGGGAGCACAGATACGCAGTATTTT
D gene: TRBD2
V gene: TRBV28
CDR3 length: 16
J gene: TRBJ2-3
clone size: -

CDR3 protein: CASSQEDKILETQYF
CDR3 DNA: TGCGCCAGCAGCCAAGAAGACAAAATACTAGAGACCCAGTACTTC
D gene: -
V gene: TRBV4-1
CDR3 length: 15
J gene: TRBJ2-5
clone size: -

CDR3 protein: CASSSPGQVVGSSYNEQFF
CDR3 DNA: TGCGCCAGCAGCTCGCCGGGACAGGTGGTAGGAAGCTCCTACAATGAGCAGTTCTTC
D gene: TRBD1
V gene: TRBV5-1
CDR3 length: 19
J gene: TRBJ2-1
clone size: -

CDR3 protein: CASSQDTASRGQPQHF
CDR3 DNA: TGCGCCAGCAGCCAAGATACGGCGTCCCGGGGACAGCCCCAGCATTTT
D gene: -
V gene: TRBV4-1
CDR3 length: 16
J gene: TRBJ1-5
clone size: -

CDR3 protein: CSVVGTGEYEQYF
CDR3 DNA: TGCAGCGTTGTGGGAACAGGGGAATACGAGCAGTACTTC
D gene: TRBD1
V gene: TRBV29-1
CDR3 length: 13
J gene: TRBJ2-7
clone size: -

CDR3 protein: CASSQEARGETQYF
CDR3 DNA: TGTGCCAGCAGCCAAGAGGCCAGGGGAGAGACCCAGTACTTC
D gene: -
V gene: TRBV14
CDR3 length: 14
J gene: TRBJ2-5
clone size: -

CDR3 protein: CASSSGQGPLSSYNSPLHF
CDR3 DNA: TGTGCCAGCAGCTCCGGGCAGGGTCCCCTTAGCTCCTATAATTCACCCCTCCACTTT
D gene: -
V gene: TRBV7-9
CDR3 length: 19
J gene: TRBJ1-6
clone size: -